These 2 T cell receptor beta chains originate from one sample sequenced in a study of monozygotic twins with inflammatory bowel disease (dated by TCRdb to about 2019). The method was 5' RACE. Instrument used: Illumina HiSeq 2500. Each entry corresponds to one CDR3 protein sequence from reads that TCRdb reprocessed, and DNA is not given. The sample table gives just over 300,000 distinct CDR3 sequences. The leading ten clones occupy 5.5% to 6.5% of the sample. Sequenced input: blood. These receptors were obtained from a human donor with ulcerative colitis or Crohn's disease, or a healthy co-twin of an affected twin (not recorded which).

The CDR3 sequence: CASSLGTSGNYEQYF. The J gene is TRBJ2-7, the V gene TRBV19; absent DNA, TCRdb's TRBD2 call cannot be checked. Germline-derived CDR1 and CDR2 are LNHDA and SQIVND (reference sequence). The CDR3 contains 15 residues.

CDR3 residues: CASSLRGADGSGANVLTF. The chain joins TRBV11-2 to TRBJ2-6; lacking DNA, the TRBD2 call made by TCRdb goes unchecked. There are 18 residues in the CDR3. Germline V lookup: CDR1 SGHAT, CDR2 FQNNGV.